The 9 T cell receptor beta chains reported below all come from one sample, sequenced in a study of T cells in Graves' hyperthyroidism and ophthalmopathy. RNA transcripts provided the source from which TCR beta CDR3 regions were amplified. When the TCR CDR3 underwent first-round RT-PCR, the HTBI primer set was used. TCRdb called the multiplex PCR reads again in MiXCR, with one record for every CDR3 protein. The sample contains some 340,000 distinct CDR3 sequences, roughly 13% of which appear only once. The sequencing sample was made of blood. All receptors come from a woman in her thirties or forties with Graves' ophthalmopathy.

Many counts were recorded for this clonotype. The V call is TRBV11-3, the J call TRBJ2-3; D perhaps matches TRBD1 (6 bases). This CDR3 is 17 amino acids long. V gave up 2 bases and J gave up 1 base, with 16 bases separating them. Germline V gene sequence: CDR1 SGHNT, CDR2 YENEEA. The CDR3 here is CASSLFPRGPRTDTQYF. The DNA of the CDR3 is TGTGCCAGCAGCTTATTCCCCAGGGGACCCCGCACAGATACGCAGTATTTT.

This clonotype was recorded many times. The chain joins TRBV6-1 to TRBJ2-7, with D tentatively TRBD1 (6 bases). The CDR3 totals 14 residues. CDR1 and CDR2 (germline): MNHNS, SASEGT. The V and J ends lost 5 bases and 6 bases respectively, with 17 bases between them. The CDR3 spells CASSSNRVGGEQYF. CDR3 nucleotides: TGTGCCAGCAGTTCGAATCGGGTAGGGGGCGAGCAGTACTTC.

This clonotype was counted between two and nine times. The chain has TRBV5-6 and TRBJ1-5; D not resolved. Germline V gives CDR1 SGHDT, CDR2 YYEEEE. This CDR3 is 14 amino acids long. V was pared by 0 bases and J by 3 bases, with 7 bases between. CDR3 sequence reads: CASSLGVNNQPQHF. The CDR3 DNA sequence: TGTGCCAGCAGCTTGGGTGTGAACAATCAGCCCCAGCATTTT.

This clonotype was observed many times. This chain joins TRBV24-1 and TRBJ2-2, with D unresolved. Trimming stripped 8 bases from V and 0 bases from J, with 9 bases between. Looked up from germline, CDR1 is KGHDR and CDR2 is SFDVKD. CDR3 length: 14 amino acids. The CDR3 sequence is CATKAGANTGELFF. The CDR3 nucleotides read TGTGCCACCAAAGCTGGGGCGAACACCGGGGAGCTGTTTTTT.

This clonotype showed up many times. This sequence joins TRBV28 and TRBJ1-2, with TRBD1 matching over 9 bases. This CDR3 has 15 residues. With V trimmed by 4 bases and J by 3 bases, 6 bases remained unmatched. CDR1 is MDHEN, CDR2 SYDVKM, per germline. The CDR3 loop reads CASSSNRGQDYGYTF. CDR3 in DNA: TGTGCCAGCAGTTCGAACAGGGGGCAAGACTATGGCTACACCTTC.

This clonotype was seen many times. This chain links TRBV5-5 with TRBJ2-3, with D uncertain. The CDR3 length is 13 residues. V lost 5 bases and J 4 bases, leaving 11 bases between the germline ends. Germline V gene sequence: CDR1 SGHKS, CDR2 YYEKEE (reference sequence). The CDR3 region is CASRVHPADTQYF. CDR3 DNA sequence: TGTGCCAGCAGAGTACACCCGGCAGATACGCAGTATTTT.

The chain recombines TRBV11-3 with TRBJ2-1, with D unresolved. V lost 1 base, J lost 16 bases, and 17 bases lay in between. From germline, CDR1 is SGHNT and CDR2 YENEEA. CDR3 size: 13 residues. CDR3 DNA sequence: TGTGCCAGCAGCTTAGTCCGCGGCTTCCACCCCTTCTTC. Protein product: CASSLVRGFHPFF. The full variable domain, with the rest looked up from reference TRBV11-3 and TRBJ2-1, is EAGVVQSPRYKIIEKKQPVAFWCNPISGHNTLYWYLQNLGQGPELLIRYENEEAVDDSQLPKDRFSAERLKGVDSTLKIQPAELGDSAVYLCASSLVRGFHPFFGPGTRLTVL.

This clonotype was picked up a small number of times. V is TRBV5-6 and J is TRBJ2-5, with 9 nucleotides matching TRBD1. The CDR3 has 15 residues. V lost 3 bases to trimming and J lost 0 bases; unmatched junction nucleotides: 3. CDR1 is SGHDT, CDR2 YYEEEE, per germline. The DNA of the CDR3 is TGTGCCAGCAGCTCGGACAGGGGCAACCAAGAGACCCAGTACTTC. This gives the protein CASSSDRGNQETQYF.

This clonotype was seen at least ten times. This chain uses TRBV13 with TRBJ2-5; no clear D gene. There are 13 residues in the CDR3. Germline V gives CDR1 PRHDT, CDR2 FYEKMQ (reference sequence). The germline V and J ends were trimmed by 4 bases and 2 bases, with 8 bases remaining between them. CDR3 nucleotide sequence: TGTGCCAGCAGCTCGACAATACAAGAGACCCAGTACTTC. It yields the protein CASSSTIQETQYF.